These 5 T cell receptor beta chains were sequenced from one sample in a study of cytomegalovirus exposure and HLA in healthy donors. The PCR ran on 60 Vbeta and 13 Jbeta primers. Using immunoSEQ multiplex PCR, the repertoire was profiled, and TCRdb retains in-frame clones only, with some absent. The top ten hold around 2.1% of the sample, which has a few hundred thousand clones, 70% to 90% seen once. Sequences were obtained from PBMCs. These receptors came from a woman aged 18-30 years in good health and CMV-seronegative.

The rearrangement uses TRBV5-1 and TRBJ2-5; 8 bases agree with TRBD2. Losses at the gene ends were 4 bases for V and 0 bases for J; bases not matched to a gene: 11. Per germline, CDR1 SGHRS and CDR2 YFSETQ. This CDR3 is 17 amino acids long. CDR3 region: CASSPISGGGYQETQYF. The CDR3 DNA reads as TGCGCCAGCAGCCCTATATCGGGCGGGGGGTACCAAGAGACCCAGTACTTC.

This clone has a single count. CDR3: CASSPRGQGGYNEQFF. The CDR3 DNA reads as TGTGCCAGCAGCCCCCGTGGACAGGGGGGCTACAATGAGCAGTTCTTC. The rearrangement uses TRBV7-6 and TRBJ2-1, with 10 bases identical to TRBD1. Germline V gene sequence: CDR1 SGHVS, CDR2 FNYEAQ. This CDR3 is built from 16 residues. With V trimmed by 5 bases and J by 3 bases, 7 bases remained unmatched. The whole variable domain, remainder taken from reference TRBV7-6 and TRBJ2-1, is GAGVSQSPRYKVTKRGQDVALRCDPISGHVSLYWYRQALGQGPEFLTYFNYEAQQDKSGLPNDRFSAERPEGSISTLTIQRTEQRDSAMYRCASSPRGQGGYNEQFFGPGTRLTVL.

The chain couples TRBV14 to TRBJ1-5; TRBD1 aligns across 10 bases. This CDR3 spans 18 amino acids. Germline CDR1 is SGHDN and CDR2 is FVKESK. V lost 0 bases, J lost 5 bases, and 10 bases stayed unmatched. The CDR3: CASSQEGVRQGADQPQHF. The CDR3 DNA sequence: TGTGCCAGCAGCCAAGAGGGCGTTCGACAGGGGGCAGATCAGCCCCAGCATTTT.

This chain links TRBV11-3 with TRBJ2-5, with D possibly TRBD2 on 6 matching bases. Trimming took off 3 bases at V and 2 bases at J, with 10 bases between the two ends. Germline CDR1 and CDR2: SGHNT and YENEEA. This CDR3 region has 14 residues. CDR3 nucleotide sequence: TGTGCCAGCAGCTTCGGGGGTAATCAAGAGACCCAGTACTTC. Protein product: CASSFGGNQETQYF.

The rearrangement uses TRBV2 and TRBJ1-2; 12 positions match TRBD1. The CDR3 is 15 residues long. Germline V gives CDR1 SNHLY, CDR2 FYNNEI. The ends lost 5 bases at V and 7 bases at J; junction bases unmatched: 8. The CDR3 region has the DNA TGTGCCAGCAGTACGGCCGGGACAGGGGGCTTTGGCTACACCTTC. Its translation is CASSTAGTGGFGYTF. The entire variable domain, with the rest obtained from reference TRBV2 and TRBJ1-2, is as follows: EPEVTQTPSHQVTQMGQEVILRCVPISNHLYFYWYRQILGQKVEFLVSFYNNEISEKSEIFDDQFSVERPDGSNFTLKIRSTKLEDSAMYFCASSTAGTGGFGYTFGSGTRLTVV.